These T cell receptor beta chains were read from a single sample in a study of cytomegalovirus exposure and HLA in healthy donors. Sequencing used immunoSEQ multiplex PCR; TCRdb keeps in-frame clones, though not all of them. The sample yields under 200,000 clones, around 65% seen once. The sequenced material came from PBMCs. These receptors were obtained from a woman in her thirties or forties in good health and CMV-seropositive. The CDR3 runs from the conserved cysteine through the conserved F or W. The D gene is left open where the match is weak. Size values are once, few and many counts, or a class for expanded clones, and some rows have none.

CDR3 protein	CDR3 DNA	J gene	D gene	V gene	clone size
CASSLDGSSYNEQFF	TGCGCCAGCAGCTTGGACGGGAGCTCCTACAATGAGCAGTTCTTC	TRBJ2-1	NA	TRBV5-1	NA
CASSVGRDWNEQFF	TGTGCCAGCAGTGTGGGGCGGGATTGGAATGAGCAGTTCTTC	TRBJ2-1	NA	TRBV2	NA
CSSSLEGQGSSYEQYF	TGTTCCAGCAGCTTAGAGGGACAGGGGAGTTCCTACGAGCAGTACTTC	TRBJ2-7	TRBD1	TRBV7-9	NA
CASSLGSGGYTF	TGTGCCAGCAGCTTAGGGAGTGGGGGCTACACCTTC	TRBJ1-2	NA	TRBV7-8	NA
CASSLIQSTDTQYF	TGTGCCAGCAGCTTAATCCAGAGCACAGATACGCAGTATTTT	TRBJ2-3	NA	TRBV7-3	NA
CASIGTSGGGYF	TGTGCCAGCATTGGGACTAGCGGAGGGGGGTATTTT	TRBJ2-3	TRBD2	TRBV27	NA
CASSFRQGTYNEQFF	TGTGCCAGCAGTTTCAGACAGGGAACCTACAATGAGCAGTTCTTC	TRBJ2-1	TRBD1	TRBV28	NA
CSATGGETQYF	TGCAGTGCGACTGGGGGGGAGACCCAGTACTTC	TRBJ2-5	NA	TRBV20-1	NA
CASSQAQPGNTIYF	TGCGCCAGCAGCCAAGCACAACCTGGAAACACCATATATTTT	TRBJ1-3	NA	TRBV4-1	NA
CASSTSSGGNTGELFF	TGTGCCAGCAGTACATCTAGCGGGGGGAACACCGGGGAGCTGTTTTTT	TRBJ2-2	TRBD2	TRBV9	NA
CASSQGESGGPTDIQYF	TGTGCCAGCAGCCAGGGGGAGAGCGGGGGGCCCACGGACATTCAGTACTTC	TRBJ2-4	TRBD2	TRBV4-2	NA
CASSSGVPPNEQYF	TGTGCCAGCAGCTCAGGGGTTCCTCCCAACGAGCAGTACTTC	TRBJ2-7	NA	TRBV6-4	NA
CASSSTGVATKGELFF	TGTGCCAGCAGCTCCACAGGGGTCGCCACTAAGGGGGAGCTGTTTTTT	TRBJ2-2	TRBD1	TRBV7-3	NA
CASRQGGWYQETQYF	TGTGCCAGCAGGCAGGGGGGATGGTATCAAGAGACCCAGTACTTC	TRBJ2-5	NA	TRBV25-1	NA
CASSMGRGSEKLFF	TGCGCCAGCAGTATGGGGAGGGGATCGGAAAAACTGTTTTTT	TRBJ1-4	NA	TRBV4-3	NA
CASSQELGDIGANVLTF	TGCGCCAGCAGCCAAGAATTAGGGGACATTGGGGCCAACGTCCTGACTTTC	TRBJ2-6	NA	TRBV4-3	NA
CASSPPPRGTNGYTF	TGTGCCAGCAGTCCGCCTCCAAGAGGAACAAATGGCTACACCTTC	TRBJ1-2	NA	TRBV28	NA
CASSFGDGTYEQYF	TGTGCCAGCAGTTTCGGAGACGGGACCTACGAGCAGTACTTC	TRBJ2-7	NA	TRBV28	NA
CASKITGGLNTEAFF	TGTGCCAGCAAGATAACAGGGGGACTGAACACTGAAGCTTTCTTT	TRBJ1-1	TRBD1	TRBV2	NA
CASGQGGTDTQYF	TGCGCCAGCGGGCAGGGAGGGACAGATACGCAGTATTTT	TRBJ2-3	TRBD2	TRBV5-1	NA
CASSPGSYGYTF	TGTGCCAGCAGCCCCGGGAGCTATGGCTACACCTTC	TRBJ1-2	NA	TRBV9	few
CASSPTGQGYGYTF	TGTGCCAGCAGTCCAACAGGGCAGGGCTATGGCTACACCTTC	TRBJ1-2	NA	TRBV2	once
CASGTGAYEQYF	TGTGCTAGTGGAACAGGGGCCTACGAGCAGTACTTC	TRBJ2-7	TRBD1	TRBV12-5	few
CASSTTDRARETQYF	TGTGCCAGCAGTACTACTGACAGGGCTCGGGAGACCCAGTACTTC	TRBJ2-5	TRBD1	TRBV28	NA
CASSEQGAGNTEAFF	TGTGCCAGCAGCGAGCAGGGGGCGGGAAACACTGAAGCTTTCTTT	TRBJ1-1	TRBD1	TRBV9	NA
CASSAGIYNEQFF	TGTGCGAGTAGCGCAGGGATCTACAATGAGCAGTTCTTC	TRBJ2-1	NA	TRBV19	NA
CASSGGGYQETQYF	TGTGCCAGCAGTGGGGGGGGCTACCAAGAGACCCAGTACTTC	TRBJ2-5	NA	TRBV2	NA
CASISRTSGAYF	TGTGCCAGCATCTCTCGGACTAGCGGGGCGTACTTC	TRBJ2-7	TRBD2	TRBV6-5	NA
CASSGQGGGYTF	TGTGCCAGCAGTGGACAGGGCGGAGGCTACACCTTC	TRBJ1-2	TRBD1	TRBV28	NA
CASSLGGANTEAFF	TGCGCCAGCAGCTTGGGGGGCGCGAACACTGAAGCTTTCTTT	TRBJ1-1	NA	TRBV5-1	NA
CASSLGLASAYEQYF	TGTGCCAGCAGCTTAGGTCTAGCGTCCGCCTACGAGCAGTACTTC	TRBJ2-7	NA	TRBV7-8	NA
CASTDTGGKNPEAFF	TGTGCCAGCACCGATACAGGGGGCAAGAACCCTGAAGCTTTCTTT	TRBJ1-1	TRBD1	TRBV6-5	NA
CSVEDPGPGYEQFF	TGCAGCGTTGAAGACCCAGGACCAGGGTATGAGCAGTTCTTC	TRBJ2-1	NA	TRBV29-1	NA
CASSQDRVLQPQHF	TGCGCCAGCAGCCAAGATCGAGTTTTGCAGCCCCAGCATTTT	TRBJ1-5	NA	TRBV4-3	NA
CASSQEVRQPQHF	TGTGCCAGCAGCCAAGAAGTCCGGCAGCCCCAGCATTTT	TRBJ1-5	NA	TRBV4-2	NA
CASSPQGTQETQYF	TGCGCCAGCAGCCCGCAGGGGACCCAAGAGACCCAGTACTTC	TRBJ2-5	NA	TRBV5-1	once
CSVSGLRDRANEKLFF	TGCAGCGTTTCTGGACTCCGGGACAGGGCTAATGAAAAACTGTTTTTT	TRBJ1-4	TRBD1	TRBV29-1	NA
CASSLYRGSEKLFF	TGTGCCAGCAGTTTATACAGGGGTAGTGAAAAACTGTTTTTT	TRBJ1-4	TRBD1	TRBV27	NA
CASSLQGPSGNTIYF	TGCGCCAGCAGCTTGCAGGGCCCCTCTGGAAACACCATATATTTT	TRBJ1-3	NA	TRBV5-1	few
CASSASYEQYF	TGCGCCAGCAGCGCGTCCTACGAGCAGTACTTC	TRBJ2-7	NA	TRBV5-1	few
CASSLGGGNSYEQYF	TGTGCCAGCAGCTTAGGGGGCGGGAACTCCTACGAGCAGTACTTC	TRBJ2-7	NA	TRBV7-6	NA
CASSLTQGGSPNEQYF	TGTGCCAGCAGCTTAACACAGGGGGGATCTCCGAACGAGCAGTACTTC	TRBJ2-7	TRBD1	TRBV7-3	few
CASNRDSLNYGYTF	TGCGCCAGCAACCGGGACAGCCTTAACTATGGCTACACCTTC	TRBJ1-2	TRBD1	TRBV5-1	NA
CASSPGTSGRTGELFF	TGTGCCAGCAGCCCCGGGACTAGCGGGAGAACTGGGGAGCTGTTTTTT	TRBJ2-2	TRBD2	TRBV5-4	once
CASSPGGPTDTQYF	TGTGCCAGCAGCCCAGGGGGCCCTACAGATACGCAGTATTTT	TRBJ2-3	TRBD1	TRBV9	NA
CASSGQGWDTEAFF	TGTGCCAGCAGCGGACAGGGTTGGGACACTGAAGCTTTCTTT	TRBJ1-1	TRBD1	TRBV9	NA
CASSIQGLPYEQYF	TGTGCCAGCAGCATACAGGGCCTCCCCTACGAGCAGTACTTC	TRBJ2-7	NA	TRBV5-4	NA
CASSTGEGDEQYF	TGCGCCAGCAGCACTGGCGAGGGAGACGAGCAGTACTTC	TRBJ2-7	NA	TRBV5-1	NA
CASSLAPGNYGYTF	TGCGCCAGCAGCTTGGCACCAGGAAACTATGGCTACACCTTC	TRBJ1-2	NA	TRBV5-1	once
CASSTRLAGEYNEQFF	TGTGCCAGCAGTACGCGACTAGCGGGGGAATACAATGAGCAGTTCTTC	TRBJ2-1	TRBD2	TRBV27	NA
CASSIQHSQETQYF	TGTGCCAGTAGTATACAACACAGCCAAGAGACCCAGTACTTC	TRBJ2-5	NA	TRBV19	once
CASSSGAETQYF	TGTGCCAGCAGTTCAGGGGCCGAGACGCAGTATTTT	TRBJ2-3	NA	TRBV28	NA